This T cell receptor beta chain appears in the sequencing data of a study of metastatic and nonmetastatic thyroid tumors. Study-wide context: Where malignant and benign thyroid patients were concerned, repertoires were compared across blood and tumor or nodule tissue.

Patients underwent thyroid surgery, and none had received any treatment before it. In the authors' workflow: To classify distant metastasis in papillary thyroid cancer, a model was built from CDR3 differences across clinicopathological groups. TCRdb reprocessed the PCR reads via MiXCR. The V and J calls reflect TCRdb's pipeline rather than the authors' work. Found here are 15,000 or so clones, approximately 23% of them singletons; the top ten hold approximately 8%. General observations from the study: It was reportedly found that TCR beta diversity was significantly higher in malignant thyroid tumors than in benign nodules, a difference seen in both blood and tumor samples.

By frequency in the sample, this clone is large. Its antigen is unidentified. The TCR sequence derives from a female donor with papillary thyroid cancer or a benign thyroid nodule (not recorded which). Some clones in this sample may be carry-over from other donors' samples. Sequenced sample: tumor tissue.

The CDR3 bases are TGTGCCAGCAGTTTTGGACTAGCGGGTGTCTACGAGCAGTACTTC. Translated, it gives CASSFGLAGVYEQYF. The chain couples TRBV6-1 to TRBJ2-7, with 11 nucleotides matching TRBD2. The length of the CDR3 is 15 residues. Germline loops: CDR1 MNHNS, CDR2 SASEGT. Trimming removed 5 bases from V and 3 bases from J; junction bases left unmatched: 6.